These T cell receptor beta chains were read from a single sample in a study of T cell repertoires in cytomegalovirus infection. TCRdb processed the reads anew with MiXCR; each CDR3 protein has one entry. The sample has hundreds of thousands of distinct CDR3 sequences, 30% to 40% seen once; the top ten hold 11% to 15%. Which antigens these TCRs recognize remains unknown. The sequencing here drew on cultured CD8+ T cells from PBMCs, taken from culture after CMV antigen stimulation. These receptors were collected from a human donor in good health (CMV status not recorded). Some clones in this sample may be carry-over from other donors' samples. Both conserved end residues are part of each CDR3. D genes are given only for firm matches. The listing skips clone size in some rows; elsewhere it reads once, few, many or a size class.

DNA	CDR3	J	D	V	size
TGTGCCAGCAGTTGGTCCGGGGGACAGGGCTATGGCTACACCTTC	CASSWSGGQGYGYTF	TRBJ1-2	TRBD1	TRBV27	NA
TGTGCCAGCGCAGGGGGACCGGGGAATGAGCAGTTCTTC	CASAGGPGNEQFF	TRBJ2-1	TRBD1	TRBV6-1	few
TGTGCCAGCAGCTTGGCCTGGGGGAATTCACCCCTCCACTTT	CASSLAWGNSPLHF	TRBJ1-6	NA	TRBV5-3	NA
TGTGCCAGCACCTACTCGTGGGACAATTACTATGGCTACACCTTC	CASTYSWDNYYGYTF	TRBJ1-2	NA	TRBV28	few
TGTGCCAGCAGCTTAGCCCCCCGCGGGGAACACGAGCAGTACTTC	CASSLAPRGEHEQYF	TRBJ2-7	NA	TRBV11-2	NA
TGTGCCAGCAGCTACGCAGGGGGCGGAAACTATGGCTACACCTTC	CASSYAGGGNYGYTF	TRBJ1-2	TRBD1	TRBV7-9	NA
TGTGCCAGCAGTTACCTCCCGGGCGGGGGGGGAGAGACCCAGTACTTC	CASSYLPGGGGETQYF	TRBJ2-5	TRBD2	TRBV6-6	NA
TGTGCCATGAAAGGCGTTCGGACTGAAGCTTTCTTT	CAMKGVRTEAFF	TRBJ1-1	NA	TRBV10-3	NA
TGTGCCAGTACTATCCACCCCCGAGGGAACTATGGCTACACCTTC	CASTIHPRGNYGYTF	TRBJ1-2	NA	TRBV19	NA
TGTGCCAGCAGCCATTCTCGGGGGTTCGCTGAAGCTTTCTTT	CASSHSRGFAEAFF	TRBJ1-1	NA	TRBV7-6	NA
TGTGCCAGCAGCCCCCCACAACTAGCGACAGAGACCCAGTACTTC	CASSPPQLATETQYF	TRBJ2-5	TRBD2	TRBV7-9	NA
TGTGCCAGCAGCTTTAGCGGGGGGGCCACAGATACGCAGTATTTT	CASSFSGGATDTQYF	TRBJ2-3	TRBD2	TRBV7-8	many
TGTGCCAGCAGCCATGCCTGGCCGATTAGCGGGGGGGATGAGCAGTTCTTC	CASSHAWPISGGDEQFF	TRBJ2-1	TRBD2	TRBV7-9	few
TGTGCCACCCTTAACAGGGCGACGGGGGAGCTGTTTTTT	CATLNRATGELFF	TRBJ2-2	NA	TRBV2	once
TGTGCCAGCAGCTCACAACCGGGGGCCAATATGTCGCACTACGAGCAGTACTTC	CASSSQPGANMSHYEQYF	TRBJ2-7	NA	TRBV7-6	NA
TGTGCCAGTAGTCTACTCAGGACAGGGGGCTGGAACACTGAAGCTTTCTTT	CASSLLRTGGWNTEAFF	TRBJ1-1	TRBD1	TRBV19	NA